What follows describes a single T cell receptor (beta chain). TCRdb used MiXCR to reprocess the 5' RACE reads, holding one entry per CDR3 protein. The sample carries about 810,000 distinct CDR3 sequences, approximately 13% recorded once. The CDR3 consists of 16 residues. V shed 1 base, J shed 5 bases, and the junction held 5 bases outside the gene matches. Germline V gene data show CDR1 as SGHTA and CDR2 as FQGNSA. This sample is drawn from a study of identical twins. The sample was also linked to a second study, of yellow fever vaccine responses in identical twins.

Sequenced sample: PBMCs. This sequence joins TRBV7-2 and TRBJ2-3, with 11 nucleotides matching TRBD2. This TCR was recovered from a woman aged 18-29 years in good health. The CDR3 DNA sequence: TGTGCCAGCAGCTTAGAGCAACTAGCGGGAGTAGATACGCAGTATTTT. Translated, it gives CASSLEQLAGVDTQYF.